This T cell receptor (beta chain) was sequenced for a study of blood T cell repertoires in COVID-19. Study information: The origin of the acute and convalescent COVID-19 samples was the United States, Italy and Spain. PBMCs, B-cell-depleted T cells, or T cells provided the cDNA or gDNA that made up the material.

Trimming stripped 4 bases from V and 9 bases from J, with 15 bases between. Germline CDR1 is MNHEY and CDR2 is SVGAGI. This CDR3 is built from 13 residues. This clone was found once. Each recovered donor of Cohort 3 presented with two negative PCRs, clearance, or symptom resolution. Per the original methods: By means of reference gene primer amplification, nucleated cell counts were estimated. The protocol was immunoSEQ multiplex PCR, while the TCRdb copy is restricted to in-frame clones and leaves out a portion. The D gene and trimming were derived from the DNA, and the V and J assignments and clone size from that table. The profile shows 220,000 or so clones, about 83% of them singletons.

This TCR came from a woman in her fifties or sixties who had recovered from COVID-19. The chain joins TRBV6-5 to TRBJ1-1; no clear D. Sequenced: PBMCs or T cells enriched from blood (not recorded which). CDR3 sequence: CASSSQGLRKAFF. CDR3 DNA sequence: TGTGCCAGCAGTTCCCAAGGACTGAGAAAAGCTTTCTTT.